Listed here are 16 T cell receptor beta chains from one sample, sequenced in a study of PD-1 blockade in classical Hodgkin lymphoma. Sequencing used immunoSEQ multiplex PCR; TCRdb keeps in-frame clones, though not all of them. The sample comprises about 24,000 clones, approximately 67% of which are singletons, and 30% rests with the top ten. Time point given: cycle 4 day 1 (C4D1), after 5 to 7 weeks of nivolumab. With no exception, relapse followed autologous stem cell transplantation in all patients, and brentuximab vedotin exposure varied. The input for sequencing was peripheral blood mononuclear cells (PBMCs), taken before the fourth cycle of nivolumab. These receptors were collected from a human donor with classical Hodgkin lymphoma.

This rearrangement joins TRBV7-2 to TRBJ2-1; D is possibly TRBD2 (5 bases). Trimming pared 5 bases from V and 5 bases from J, leaving 19 bases between. This CDR3 is built from 16 residues. Germline assignment: CDR1 SGHTA and CDR2 FQGNSA. CDR3 in DNA: TGTGCCAGCAGCGCCCGAACGGGATTGGGCAACAATGAGCAGTTCTTC. The encoded protein is CASSARTGLGNNEQFF.

This clone was observed once. This sequence joins TRBV9 and TRBJ1-5; 8 bases match TRBD1. Germline V gene lookup returns CDR1 SGDLS and CDR2 YYNGEE. V was clipped by 4 bases and J by 5 bases; unmatched bases: 8. There are 15 residues in the CDR3. The CDR3 region has the DNA TGTGCCAGCAGCTCATCAGGGGGCTTGGATCAGCCCCAGCATTTT. This encodes CASSSSGGLDQPQHF.

This clone was seen only once. The rearrangement links TRBV9 to TRBJ1-1; the match to TRBD1 covers 8 bases. Germline assignment: CDR1 SGDLS and CDR2 YYNGEE. Unmatched junction bases numbered 6, after V lost 4 bases and J lost 4 bases. The CDR3 contains 14 residues. CDR3 residues: CASSSGQGSTEAFF. CDR3 coding DNA: TGTGCCAGCAGCTCCGGACAGGGTAGCACTGAAGCTTTCTTT.

V is TRBV4-3 and J is TRBJ1-4; 7 nucleotides align to TRBD1. Losses at the gene ends were 1 base for V and 4 bases for J; bases not matched to a gene: 3. CDR3 length: 15 residues. Germline CDR1 is LGHNA and CDR2 is YSLEER. The CDR3 bases are TGCGCCAGCAGCCAAGGGGGACAGAGTAATGAAAAACTGTTTTTT. It encodes CASSQGGQSNEKLFF.

The genes are TRBV28 and TRBJ2-3, with D perhaps TRBD2 (7 bases). CDR1 is MDHEN, CDR2 SYDVKM, per germline. The CDR3 is made up of 16 amino acids. Trimming took 5 bases from V and 2 from J, leaving 17 bases between them. CDR3 sequence reads: CASSTPLGGATDTQYF. The CDR3, as DNA: TGTGCCAGCAGTACCCCCTTAGGGGGGGCCACAGATACGCAGTATTTT.

This rearrangement joins TRBV19 to TRBJ1-1, with D uncertain. Germline CDR1 and CDR2: LNHDA and SQIVND (reference sequence). This CDR3 region has 11 residues. Between the trimmed V and J ends, which lost 6 bases and 4 bases, there was a span of 6 bases. The DNA for the CDR3 is TGTGCCAGTAGATGGGTCACTGAAGCTTTCTTT. It yields the protein CASRWVTEAFF.

The chain is built from TRBV7-8 and TRBJ1-1; no firm D call. CDR1 SGHVS and CDR2 FQNEAQ come from the germline V gene. V lost 6 bases to trimming and J lost 7 bases, with 12 bases between them. This CDR3 comprises 12 residues. Here the CDR3 DNA reads TGTGCCAGCAGGACTTACGGAAGTGAAGCTTTCTTT. Its protein is CASRTYGSEAFF.

This clone was picked up a small number of times. The rearrangement links TRBV28 to TRBJ1-2; 8 nucleotides match TRBD1. CDR1 is MDHEN, CDR2 SYDVKM, per germline. This CDR3 comprises 13 residues. V lost 4 bases to trimming and J lost 5 bases; unmatched junction nucleotides: 3. The CDR3 here is CASSSGQDYGYTF. CDR3 coding DNA: TGTGCCAGCAGTTCGGGACAGGATTATGGCTACACCTTC.

The chain joins TRBV27 to TRBJ2-2; TRBD2 agrees at 11 bases. With V trimmed by 4 bases and J by 1 base, 5 bases remained unmatched. The CDR3 is 17 amino acids. Germline V gene data show CDR1 as MNHEY and CDR2 as SMNVEV (reference sequence). In DNA, the CDR3 is TGTGCCAGCAGTTGGCTAGCGGGGGGCGGGAACACCGGGGAGCTGTTTTTT. Amino acid sequence: CASSWLAGGGNTGELFF.

The J gene is TRBJ2-3, the V gene TRBV9; 7 bases line up with TRBD2. Germline CDR1 reads SGDLS; CDR2 reads YYNGEE. This CDR3 region has 15 residues. With V trimmed by 6 bases and J by 0 bases, 7 bases remained unmatched. The CDR3 here is CASTQTSLSTDTQYF. The CDR3 DNA follows: TGTGCCAGCACCCAGACTAGCCTAAGCACAGATACGCAGTATTTT.

This chain uses TRBV28 with TRBJ2-7, with TRBD1 matching over 7 bases. In germline, CDR1 is MDHEN, CDR2 SYDVKM. J gave up 3 bases and V 6 bases, and 8 bases lay outside the gene matches. The CDR3 loop spans 14 amino acids. CDR3 nucleotides: TGTGCCAGCAGCCCCGGGACAGTCCTCTACGAGCAGTACGTC. This translates into CASSPGTVLYEQYV.

This rearrangement joins TRBV10-2 to TRBJ2-2; D might be TRBD1 (6 bases). The germline gives CDR1 WSHSY, CDR2 SAAADI. Deletions cut 3 bases from V and 5 bases from J, with 10 bases between. CDR3 length equals 14 residues. The CDR3 bases are TGCGCCAGCAGTGACGTCAGGGGAACCGGGGAGCTGTTTTTT. It specifies CASSDVRGTGELFF.

The CDR3, as DNA: TGCGCCAGCGGCGGGGCAGGACAAGAGACCCAGTACTTC. Translated: CASGGAGQETQYF. V gene TRBV10-2 combines with J gene TRBJ2-5; D may be TRBD2 (6 bases). Trimming took off 8 bases at V and 2 bases at J, with 12 bases between the two ends. The CDR3 is made up of 13 amino acids. Germline V gene lookup returns CDR1 WSHSY and CDR2 SAAADI.

The chain carries TRBV7-6 and TRBJ2-5, with D hard to call. The CDR3 is 13 amino acids. Trimming stripped 1 base from V and 1 base from J, with 4 bases between. Per germline, CDR1 SGHVS and CDR2 FNYEAQ. Here the CDR3 reads CASSLGRQETQYF. The CDR3 DNA sequence: TGTGCCAGCAGCTTAGGTCGCCAAGAGACCCAGTACTTC.

V is TRBV2 and J is TRBJ1-3, with a tentative D call TRBD1 (6 bases). The V and J ends lost 2 bases and 3 bases respectively, with 11 bases between them. The CDR3 has 15 amino acids. CDR1 and CDR2 from the germline V gene are SNHLY and FYNNEI. The CDR3 DNA is TGTGCCAGCAGTGAATCGGGGGCGTTTGGAAACACCATATATTTT. It yields the protein CASSESGAFGNTIYF. Full variable domain (missing parts from reference TRBV2 and TRBJ1-3): EPEVTQTPSHQVTQMGQEVILRCVPISNHLYFYWYRQILGQKVEFLVSFYNNEISEKSEIFDDQFSVERPDGSNFTLKIRSTKLEDSAMYFCASSESGAFGNTIYFGEGSWLTVV.

The rearrangement joins TRBV5-1 to TRBJ2-3; 9 bases map to TRBD2. V dropped 7 bases and J dropped 6; count of bases not matched to a gene: 9. In germline, CDR1 is SGHRS, CDR2 YFSETQ. The CDR3 contains 14 residues. DNA for the CDR3: TGCGCCAGCCGTATAGCGGGGGCCAGGGATACGCAGTATTTT. Its translation is CASRIAGARDTQYF.